These 30 T cell receptor beta chains came from one sample sequenced in a study of PD-1 blockade in classical Hodgkin lymphoma. Time point denoted: newly diagnosed, previously untreated cHL patient sample. Data came from immunoSEQ multiplex PCR; TCRdb stores just in-frame clones and leaves some out. The sample has some 31,000 clones; approximately 94% are singletons. Sequenced sample: peripheral blood mononuclear cells (PBMCs). These receptor sequences come from a human donor with classical Hodgkin lymphoma.

The V and J genes are TRBV6-1 and TRBJ2-5, with a weak D call TRBD1 (6 bases). The germline gives CDR1 MNHNS, CDR2 SASEGT. V gave up 5 bases and J gave up 5 bases, with 18 bases separating them. The CDR3 is 15 amino acids. The CDR3 DNA reads as TGTGCCAGCAGTCAGGGGCTCGCTAGCTCTGAGACCCAGTACTTC. Translated, it gives CASSQGLASSETQYF.

The gene calls are TRBV14 and TRBJ2-1; D perhaps matches TRBD2 (6 bases). Between the trimmed V and J ends, which lost 8 bases and 7 bases, there was a span of 18 bases. Looked up from germline, CDR1 is SGHDN and CDR2 is FVKESK. CDR3 length equals 14 residues. The CDR3 sequence: CASALREWGNEQFF. CDR3 DNA: TGTGCCAGCGCTCTACGGGAGTGGGGAAATGAGCAGTTCTTC.

V and J are TRBV7-2 and TRBJ2-6; 8 bases are shared with TRBD2. J was trimmed by 5 bases and V by 1 base; bases with no gene match: 4. CDR1 SGHTA and CDR2 FQGNSA come from the germline V gene. CDR3 size: 16 residues. The CDR3 sequence is CASSLVGLGWANVLTF. CDR3 DNA sequence: TGTGCCAGCAGCTTAGTGGGACTAGGGTGGGCCAACGTCCTGACTTTC.

This sequence joins TRBV6-5 and TRBJ1-5; 8 positions match TRBD1. Germline CDR1 and CDR2: MNHEY and SVGAGI. This CDR3 has 13 residues. Trimming at V came to 8 bases and at J to 6 bases, leaving 6 bases not matched to a gene. CDR3 nucleotides: TGTGCCAGCGAACAGGGGGTCGGTCAGCCCCAGCATTTT. Translating it yields CASEQGVGQPQHF.

The chain has TRBV19 and TRBJ2-1; 11 bases map to TRBD2. The CDR3 runs 15 residues. V shed 4 bases, J shed 6 bases, and the junction held 5 bases outside the gene matches. From germline, CDR1 is LNHDA and CDR2 SQIVND (reference sequence). The CDR3 reads CASSSVAGGLNEQFF. Here the CDR3 DNA reads TGTGCCAGTAGTAGTGTAGCGGGGGGGCTCAATGAGCAGTTCTTC.

This clone was seen just once. The V call is TRBV7-8, the J call TRBJ2-1; TRBD2 agrees at 8 bases. The CDR3 loop spans 17 amino acids. From germline, CDR1 is SGHVS and CDR2 FQNEAQ. The J segment lost 5 bases and the V segment lost 5 bases, leaving 14 bases of the junction unmatched. The CDR3 reads CASSPRSRGGRDNEQFF. In DNA, the CDR3 is TGTGCCAGCAGCCCCCGGTCCCGGGGGGGCCGGGACAATGAGCAGTTCTTC.

V gene TRBV5-8 combines with J gene TRBJ1-1; D gene ambiguous. CDR3 length: 14 residues. V gave up 4 bases and J gave up 2 bases, with 12 bases separating them. Germline-derived CDR1 and CDR2 are SGHTS and YDEGEE. The CDR3 DNA reads TGTGCCAGCAGCCATCGACACCTTAACACTGAAGCTTTCTTT. Its translation is CASSHRHLNTEAFF.

The chain combines TRBV9 with TRBJ2-3; 9 nucleotides match TRBD2. Germline CDR1 reads SGDLS; CDR2 reads YYNGEE. This CDR3 region has 15 residues. After removal of 2 bases from V and 6 bases from J, the junction contained 7 bases not matched to a gene. The CDR3 DNA reads TGTGCCAGCAGCGTTGGGCGGGGGGGCGTGGATACGCAGTATTTT. Protein: CASSVGRGGVDTQYF.

V and J are TRBV7-6 and TRBJ1-3; no clear D gene. The CDR3 consists of 20 residues. V lost 2 bases, J lost 0 bases, and 23 bases lay in between. Germline CDR1 is SGHVS and CDR2 is FNYEAQ. The CDR3 nucleotides read TGTGCCAGCAGCTTAATGGTTGCTTCGGCAGAGCCCTTCTCTGGAAACACCATATATTTT. It specifies CASSLMVASAEPFSGNTIYF. The entire variable domain, with the rest obtained from reference TRBV7-6 and TRBJ1-3, is as follows: GAGVSQSPRYKVTKRGQDVALRCDPISGHVSLYWYRQALGQGPEFLTYFNYEAQQDKSGLPNDRFSAERPEGSISTLTIQRTEQRDSAMYRCASSLMVASAEPFSGNTIYFGEGSWLTVV.

The chain links TRBV10-3 to TRBJ1-1, with D perhaps matching TRBD1 (6 bases). The length of the CDR3 is 15 residues. The germline V gene encodes CDR1 ENHRY and CDR2 SYGVKD. V lost 4 bases to trimming and J lost 4 bases, with 16 bases between them. The CDR3 nucleotides read TGTGCCATCAGTGGCCGGGGGGGGCAAGGCACTGAAGCTTTCTTT. Its translation: CAISGRGGQGTEAFF.

The V gene is TRBV12-5, the J gene TRBJ1-5; 8 nucleotides align to TRBD1. There are 15 residues in the CDR3. Germline lookup yields CDR1 LGHNT and CDR2 FRNRAP. V was clipped by 2 bases and J by 5 bases; unmatched bases: 5. The CDR3 nucleotides are TGTGCTAGTGGTTTGACAGGGGGTTGGGATCAGCCCCAGCATTTT. This gives the protein CASGLTGGWDQPQHF.

This chain links TRBV19 with TRBJ2-3; the D gene is possibly TRBD2 (6 bases). This CDR3 has 14 residues. Trimming pared 6 bases from V and 2 bases from J, leaving 12 bases between. Germline lookup yields CDR1 LNHDA and CDR2 SQIVND (reference sequence). CDR3 protein: CASSSTRSTDTQYF. The DNA of the CDR3 is TGTGCCAGTAGCTCGACTAGGTCCACAGATACGCAGTATTTT.

This clone was seen a single time. The V call is TRBV5-5, the J call TRBJ2-5; 7 bases match TRBD2. Germline V gives CDR1 SGHKS, CDR2 YYEKEE (reference sequence). CDR3 length equals 16 residues. The V gene end was trimmed by 3 bases and the J gene end by 4 bases; junction bases not matched to a gene: 12. CDR3 bases: TGTGCCAGCAGCTCGTCGTGGGGGACTATAGGAGAGACCCAGTACTTC. This gives the protein CASSSSWGTIGETQYF.

The chain employs TRBV4-1 and TRBJ2-3; no firm D call. The CDR3 has 14 amino acids. V was cut by 0 bases and J by 3 bases, with 7 bases left in between. The germline V gene has CDR1 MGHRA and CDR2 YSYEKL. The CDR3 here is CASSQEKGTDTQYF. CDR3 DNA: TGCGCCAGCAGCCAAGAAAAAGGGACAGATACGCAGTATTTT.

The sample holds one count of this clone. The V call is TRBV11-2, the J call TRBJ2-3, with D possibly being TRBD2 (6 bases). Germline V CDR1 and CDR2: SGHAT, FQNNGV. The CDR3 length is 15 residues. V lost 3 bases and J 2 bases, leaving 12 bases between the germline ends. CDR3 coding DNA: TGTGCCAGCAGCTTGCGGGGTATACACACAGATACGCAGTATTTT. It codes for CASSLRGIHTDTQYF.

The chain recombines TRBV18 with TRBJ1-6, with 8 bases aligning to TRBD1. The J segment lost 5 bases and the V segment lost 3 bases, leaving 6 bases of the junction unmatched. Germline CDR1 and CDR2: KGHSH and LQKENI. CDR3 size: 16 residues. CDR3 loop: CASSPQGATDNSPLHF. The CDR3 nucleotides are TGTGCCAGCTCACCGCAGGGGGCTACAGATAATTCACCCCTCCACTTT.

V is TRBV19 and J is TRBJ1-1; D remains unclear. Germline loops: CDR1 LNHDA, CDR2 SQIVND (reference sequence). The CDR3 is made up of 13 amino acids. The V gene lost 7 bases and the J gene lost 3 bases, with 12 bases spanning the gap. CDR3 nucleotide sequence: TGTGCCAGTACGAATGGGATGTACACTGAAGCTTTCTTT. Its translation: CASTNGMYTEAFF.

The sample holds one count of this clone. Here the CDR3 DNA reads TGTGCCAGTAGTCCCGACAGGGGAGACGGCAATCAGCCCCAGCATTTT. Protein product: CASSPDRGDGNQPQHF. This chain links TRBV19 with TRBJ1-5; 8 bases align to TRBD1. In germline, CDR1 is LNHDA, CDR2 SQIVND (reference sequence). The CDR3 covers 16 residues. With 5 bases clipped from V and 2 bases from J, the junction kept 8 bases outside the gene matches.

The rearrangement joins TRBV9 to TRBJ1-2, with TRBD1 matching 9 bases. V lost 4 bases and J lost 4; bases outside the gene matches: 5. CDR3 length: 14 residues. Germline values: CDR1 SGDLS, CDR2 YYNGEE. The chain's CDR3 is CASSFHRGPYGYTF. CDR3 coding DNA: TGTGCCAGCAGCTTCCACAGGGGGCCCTATGGCTACACCTTC.

V usage is TRBV5-4 and J usage is TRBJ2-7; D ambiguous. Germline V gives CDR1 SGHNT, CDR2 YYREEE (reference sequence). The CDR3 length is 16 residues. V was trimmed by 4 bases and J by 0 bases, leaving 17 bases between them. This chain's CDR3 is CASSQRLGGSSYEQYF. CDR3 bases: TGTGCCAGCAGCCAACGGTTGGGCGGTAGCTCCTACGAGCAGTACTTC.

The rearrangement joins TRBV6-5 to TRBJ1-4; the D is unclear. CDR3 length equals 14 residues. V lost 5 bases and J lost 4, with 11 bases in between. Per germline, CDR1 MNHEY and CDR2 SVGAGI. Here the CDR3 DNA reads TGTGCCAGCAGTATACACTTGGGTAATGAAAAACTGTTTTTT. Its translation is CASSIHLGNEKLFF.

This clone was counted once. V usage is TRBV2 and J usage is TRBJ1-2, with 7 bases matching TRBD1. Germline assignment: CDR1 SNHLY and CDR2 FYNNEI. This CDR3 contains 13 residues. V shed 5 bases, J shed 7 bases, and the junction held 7 bases outside the gene matches. The CDR3 nucleotides are TGTGCCAGCAGTATGACAGGGCTCGTTGGCTACACCTTC. Amino acids: CASSMTGLVGYTF.

This chain links TRBV6-4 with TRBJ2-3; 10 bases are shared with TRBD2. V dropped 3 bases and J dropped 7; count of bases not matched to a gene: 4. CDR1 and CDR2 (germline): MRHNA, SNTAGT. CDR3 length equals 14 residues. CDR3 sequence: CASSEGLATNTQYF. CDR3 sequence (DNA): TGTGCCAGCAGTGAGGGACTAGCGACAAATACGCAGTATTTT.

In this sample, this clone turned up once. The V and J genes are TRBV5-1 and TRBJ2-6; 7 bases match TRBD1. V shed 2 bases, J shed 2 bases, and the junction held 1 base outside the gene matches. CDR3 size: 15 residues. The V gene's germline CDR1 is SGHRS and CDR2 YFSETQ. The DNA for the CDR3 is TGCGCCAGCAGCTTCACAGGGGCTGGGGCCAACGTCCTGACTTTC. It specifies CASSFTGAGANVLTF.

The chain employs TRBV18 and TRBJ1-4, with TRBD1 matching 12 bases. The germline V gene encodes CDR1 KGHSH and CDR2 LQKENI. The CDR3 is 17 residues long. After removal of 6 bases from V and 8 bases from J, the junction contained 13 bases not matched to a gene. This CDR3 reads CASSKGQGAGVVEKLFF. CDR3 bases: TGTGCCAGCTCGAAGGGACAGGGGGCAGGAGTCGTCGAAAAACTGTTTTTT. Full variable domain (missing parts from reference TRBV18 and TRBJ1-4): NAGVMQNPRHLVRRRGQEARLRCSPMKGHSHVYWYRQLPEEGLKFMVYLQKENIIDESGMPKERFSAEFPKEGPSILRIQQVVRGDSAAYFCASSKGQGAGVVEKLFFGSGTQLSVL.

In nucleotides, the CDR3 is TGTGCCAGCAGTGAATCGGGCAGGGGGCTTCAAGAGACCCAGTACTTC. Protein: CASSESGRGLQETQYF. V is TRBV6-1 and J is TRBJ2-5; 8 bases map to TRBD1. This CDR3 comprises 16 residues. V shed 2 bases and J 2 bases; nucleotides not matched to a gene: 7. The germline V gene has CDR1 MNHNS and CDR2 SASEGT.

This clone was detected once. The chain employs TRBV27 and TRBJ2-1; unclear D gene. With 3 bases removed from V and 1 base from J, the gap between germline ends came to 7 bases. Per the germline V gene, CDR1 is MNHEY and CDR2 is SMNVEV (reference sequence). The CDR3 sequence is 14 residues long. CDR3 amino acids: CASSFSRSYNEQFF. The CDR3 DNA follows: TGTGCCAGCAGTTTTTCCCGTTCCTACAATGAGCAGTTCTTC.

The chain carries TRBV28 and TRBJ2-2; D is perhaps TRBD2 (6 bases). The germline CDR1 and CDR2 sequences are MDHEN and SYDVKM. Between the trimmed V and J ends, which lost 1 base and 2 bases, there was a span of 11 bases. The CDR3 runs to 16 residues. CDR3 sequence (DNA): TGTGCCAGCAGTTTATTTGTGGGAGGAAACACCGGGGAGCTGTTTTTT. Residues: CASSLFVGGNTGELFF.

The V and J genes are TRBV18 and TRBJ2-7; possible D gene TRBD2, 7 bases. CDR1 and CDR2 from the germline V gene are KGHSH and LQKENI. Trimming removed 1 base at V and 4 bases at J, with 8 bases between. This CDR3 comprises 13 residues. CDR3 amino acids: CASSPQGGYEQYF. CDR3 coding DNA: TGTGCCAGCTCACCACAGGGGGGGTACGAGCAGTACTTC.

As DNA, the CDR3 is TGTGCCGGCTCGACGGGGTCTGAAGCTTTCTTT. Amino acids: CAGSTGSEAFF. The V and J genes are TRBV2 and TRBJ1-1; the D is unclear. CDR3 size: 11 residues. CDR1 SNHLY and CDR2 FYNNEI come from the germline V gene. Trimming stripped 11 bases from V and 6 bases from J, with 13 bases between.